This T cell receptor beta chain was captured by sequencing in a study of blood T cell repertoires in COVID-19. Study-wide background: Collection of acute and convalescent COVID-19 samples took place in the United States, Italy and Spain.

CDR1 ENHRY and CDR2 SYGVKD come from the germline V gene. The CDR3 sequence is 16 residues long. The J segment lost 0 bases and the V segment lost 3 bases, leaving 6 bases of the junction unmatched. Using immunoSEQ multiplex PCR, the repertoire was profiled, and TCRdb retains in-frame clones only, with some absent. The data contain 100,000 to 150,000 clones, approximately 74% of them singletons. The TCR originated in an elderly man with COVID-19, enrolled during active disease. This rearrangement joins TRBV10-3 to TRBJ2-7; 9 nucleotides match TRBD2. The sample taken for sequencing was peripheral blood. CDR3 coding DNA: TGTGCCATCAGTGATGGCGGCGGGAGGGCCTCCTACGAGCAGTACTTC. It translates to CAISDGGGRASYEQYF.